The 12 T cell receptor beta chains given below trace back to one sample, sequenced in a study of blood T cell repertoires in COVID-19. TCRdb keeps only in-frame clones here, not all; method: immunoSEQ multiplex PCR. The table has about 58,000 clones, 78% seen once; the top ten hold around 5.1%. Sequenced sample: peripheral blood. The receptors were sampled from a human donor in a cohort sampled during active COVID-19.

This chain links TRBV15 with TRBJ2-7; D uncertain. Germline CDR1 LNHNV, CDR2 YYDKDF (reference sequence). The CDR3 runs to 13 residues. V dropped 10 bases and J dropped 3 bases, with 16 bases sitting between them. As DNA, the CDR3 is TGTGCCATACCTAGGTTTAGTCACTACGAGCAGTACTTC. This codes for CAIPRFSHYEQYF.

This chain joins TRBV19 and TRBJ1-1; 10 nucleotides line up with TRBD1. Germline V gene data show CDR1 as LNHDA and CDR2 as SQIVND (reference sequence). The CDR3 length is 15 residues. Losses at the gene ends were 9 bases for V and 2 bases for J; bases not matched to a gene: 9. The CDR3 coding sequence is TGTGCCAGCCGGGACAGGGGAAGTAAAAACACTGAAGCTTTCTTT. Its translation is CASRDRGSKNTEAFF.

This chain links TRBV6-6 with TRBJ2-7; 8 nucleotides align to TRBD1. V trimming: 2 bases; J trimming: 2 bases; junction bases outside the gene matches: 5. The CDR3 extends over 15 amino acids. CDR1 and CDR2 (germline): MNHNY, SVGAGI (reference sequence). CDR3 DNA sequence: TGTGCCAGCAGTTACCAGACAGGGGCCCCCTACGAGCAGTACTTC. This sequence encodes CASSYQTGAPYEQYF.

The genes are TRBV28 and TRBJ2-7, with 7 bases that match TRBD2. Per the germline V gene, CDR1 is MDHEN and CDR2 is SYDVKM. The CDR3 runs 23 residues. With V trimmed by 4 bases and J by 3 bases, 33 bases remained unmatched. CDR3 nucleotide sequence: TGTGCCAGCAGTTCCAACCACCGACCCCACCAAGGACTAGAACGACGACAGAACTACGAGCAGTACTTC. This sequence encodes CASSSNHRPHQGLERRQNYEQYF. Full variable domain (rest looked up from reference TRBV28 and TRBJ2-7): DVKVTQSSRYLVKRTGEKVFLECVQDMDHENMFWYRQDPGLGLRLIYFSYDVKMKEKGDIPEGYSVSREKKERFSLILESASTNQTSMYLCASSSNHRPHQGLERRQNYEQYFGPGTRLTVT.

The chain has TRBV7-2 and TRBJ2-7, with D tentatively TRBD2 (5 bases). Germline values: CDR1 SGHTA, CDR2 FQGNSA. The CDR3 length is 16 residues. V shed 1 base and J shed 0 bases, with 13 bases lying between them. The CDR3 reads CASSLEFAGSSYEQYF. The CDR3 DNA reads TGTGCCAGCAGCTTAGAATTTGCGGGTAGCTCCTACGAGCAGTACTTC.

V gene TRBV27 combines with J gene TRBJ2-7; D is possibly TRBD2 (6 bases). The CDR3 is 14 amino acids. The germline V and J ends were trimmed by 8 bases and 3 bases, with 17 bases remaining between them. Germline lookup yields CDR1 MNHEY and CDR2 SMNVEV (reference sequence). CDR3 in DNA: TGTGCCAGCTCCCCTCGCTGGGGGGACTACGAGCAGTACTTC. This gives the protein CASSPRWGDYEQYF.

This sequence joins TRBV5-6 and TRBJ2-7; weak D call: TRBD1 (5 bases). The CDR3 loop spans 14 amino acids. V was cut by 1 base and J by 0 bases, with 8 bases left in between. CDR1 and CDR2 from the germline V gene are SGHDT and YYEEEE. The CDR3 sequence is CASSLWGASYEQYF. The CDR3, as DNA: TGTGCCAGCAGCTTGTGGGGCGCCTCCTACGAGCAGTACTTC.

V usage is TRBV7-9 and J usage is TRBJ1-2; the D gene is possibly TRBD1 (6 bases). The CDR3 has 16 residues. Between the trimmed V and J ends, which lost 5 bases and 0 bases, there was a span of 16 bases. The V gene's germline CDR1 is SEHNR and CDR2 FQNEAQ (reference sequence). CDR3 amino acids: CASSLRTEPTNYGYTF. The DNA for the CDR3 is TGTGCCAGCAGCCTACGGACAGAACCTACTAACTATGGCTACACCTTC.

The chain combines TRBV19 with TRBJ2-7; 7 positions match TRBD1. The CDR3 spans 13 residues. With V trimmed by 5 bases and J by 3 bases, 4 bases remained unmatched. Germline V gene sequence: CDR1 LNHDA, CDR2 SQIVND (reference sequence). CDR3 in amino acids: CASSPGGNYEQYF. DNA for the CDR3: TGTGCCAGTAGTCCAGGGGGAAACTACGAGCAGTACTTC.

This chain connects TRBV5-1 to TRBJ2-4, with 8 bases aligning to TRBD2. The CDR3 loop spans 17 amino acids. The V and J ends lost 1 base and 7 bases, in that order; junction bases with no gene match: 13. Looked up from germline, CDR1 is SGHRS and CDR2 is YFSETQ. The CDR3 DNA is TGCGCCAGCAGCTTGTACGAGACTAGCGAGGCGTGGAACATTCAGTACTTC. It encodes CASSLYETSEAWNIQYF.

V is TRBV27 and J is TRBJ2-3; 9 positions agree with TRBD1. CDR3 length equals 14 residues. Trimming at V came to 2 bases and at J to 4 bases, leaving 1 base not matched to a gene. The germline gives CDR1 MNHEY, CDR2 SMNVEV (reference sequence). The chain's CDR3 is CASSLRQGADTQYF. CDR3 nucleotides: TGTGCCAGCAGTTTAAGACAGGGGGCAGATACGCAGTATTTT.

Here the CDR3 reads CASMKTGTGNTIYF. The CDR3 region has the DNA TGTGCCAGCATGAAAACAGGGACTGGAAACACCATATATTTT. The genes are TRBV7-9 and TRBJ1-3; a weak D match, TRBD1 (6 bases). Germline V gene data show CDR1 as SEHNR and CDR2 as FQNEAQ (reference sequence). The CDR3 length is 14 residues. Deletions cut 7 bases from V and 2 bases from J, with 12 bases between.